This paragraph reports one T cell receptor beta chain. Its antigen is unidentified. The sample originates from a study of Graves' ophthalmopathy and Graves' hyperthyroidism. Study results and limitations: Among thyroid clonotypes expanded above 0.001 frequency, most also appeared in blood.

RNA transcripts were the template, and TCR beta CDR3 regions were amplified from them. First-round RT-PCR employed HTBI primers, with a second-round multiplex PCR after it. TCRdb reprocessed the multiplex PCR reads with MiXCR, giving one entry per CDR3 protein. The sample yields 500,000 to 800,000 distinct CDR3 sequences, roughly 41% seen once. V gave up 7 bases and J gave up 3 bases, with 21 bases separating them. The CDR3 sequence is 16 residues long. CDR1 LNHDA and CDR2 SQIVND come from the germline V gene (reference sequence). The sequencing sample was made of peripheral blood. This TCR was sampled from an adult man with Graves' ophthalmopathy. The gene calls are TRBV19 and TRBJ1-1; unclear D gene. The CDR3 DNA is TGTGCCAGTACCTCTCTCTACTCGGGGAGAGACACTGAAGCTTTCTTT. This sequence encodes CASTSLYSGRDTEAFF.